This TCR beta chain was sequenced for a study of beta chain features in type 1 diabetes. Sequenced material consisted of expressed TCRB transcripts (all of the isolated RNA was reverse transcribed). Sequenced by immunoSEQ multiplex PCR; TCRdb stores in-frame clones only, minus some. The data hold hundreds of thousands of clones, with roughly 16% observed a single time. This receptor was identified in a woman aged 18 to 35 in good health. Sequencing used naive CD4+ T cells from blood.

The CDR3, as DNA: TGTGCCAGCAGCTTAGCGTTCGGAGGGAGGGGAACAGATACGCAGTATTTT. This sequence encodes CASSLAFGGRGTDTQYF. J is TRBJ2-3 and V is TRBV7-3, with 7 bases matching TRBD2. J lost 3 bases, V lost 2 bases, and 11 bases had no gene match. This CDR3 spans 17 amino acids. Germline V gene data show CDR1 as SGHTA and CDR2 as FQGTGA.